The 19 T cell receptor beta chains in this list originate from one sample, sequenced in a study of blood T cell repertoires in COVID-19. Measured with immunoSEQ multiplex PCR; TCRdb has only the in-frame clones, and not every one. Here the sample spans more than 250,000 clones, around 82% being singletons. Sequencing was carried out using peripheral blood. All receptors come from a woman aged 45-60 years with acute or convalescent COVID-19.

CDR3 coding DNA: TGCAGCGCACCCGGGACAGCGAACACCGGGGAGCTGTTTTTT. Translating gives CSAPGTANTGELFF. The chain links TRBV29-1 to TRBJ2-2; 7 nucleotides align to TRBD1. After removal of 7 bases from V and 0 bases from J, the junction contained 5 bases not matched to a gene. This CDR3 contains 14 residues. CDR1 and CDR2 from the germline V gene are SQVTM and ANQGSEA.

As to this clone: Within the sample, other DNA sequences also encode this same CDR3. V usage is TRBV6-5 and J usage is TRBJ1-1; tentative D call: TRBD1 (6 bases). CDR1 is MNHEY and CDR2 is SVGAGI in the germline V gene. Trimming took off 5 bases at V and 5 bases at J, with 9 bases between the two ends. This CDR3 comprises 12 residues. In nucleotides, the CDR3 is TGTGCCAGCAGTCTACAGGGTACTGAAGCTTTCTTT. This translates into CASSLQGTEAFF.

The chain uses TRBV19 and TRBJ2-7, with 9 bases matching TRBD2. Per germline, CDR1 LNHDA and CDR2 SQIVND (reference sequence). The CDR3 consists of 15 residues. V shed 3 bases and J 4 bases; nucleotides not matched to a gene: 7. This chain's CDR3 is CASSIAAGGPYEQYV. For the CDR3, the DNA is TGTGCCAGTAGTATTGCCGCGGGGGGGCCTTACGAGCAGTACGTC.

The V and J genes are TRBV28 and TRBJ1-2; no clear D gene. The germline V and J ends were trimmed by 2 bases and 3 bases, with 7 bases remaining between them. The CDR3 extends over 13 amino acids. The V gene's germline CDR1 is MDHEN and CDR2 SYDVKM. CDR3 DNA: TGTGCCAGCAGTTTAGCGGAATACTATGGCTACACCTTC. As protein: CASSLAEYYGYTF.

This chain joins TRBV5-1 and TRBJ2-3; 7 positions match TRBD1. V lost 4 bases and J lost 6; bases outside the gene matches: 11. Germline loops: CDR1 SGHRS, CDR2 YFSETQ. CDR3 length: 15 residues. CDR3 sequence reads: CASSPGTALQDTQYF. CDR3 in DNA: TGCGCCAGCAGCCCCGGGACAGCCTTGCAGGATACGCAGTATTTT.

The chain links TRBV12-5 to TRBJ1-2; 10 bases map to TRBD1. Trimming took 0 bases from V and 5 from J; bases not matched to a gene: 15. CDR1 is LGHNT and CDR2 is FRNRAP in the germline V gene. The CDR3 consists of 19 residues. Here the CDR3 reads CASGLVTGTGAPLRYGYTF. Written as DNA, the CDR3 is TGTGCTAGTGGTTTGGTAACTGGGACAGGGGCGCCTCTAAGATATGGCTACACCTTC.

The CDR3: CASFLWDTEYEQYV. DNA for the CDR3: TGTGCCAGTTTCCTATGGGACACAGAATACGAGCAGTACGTC. The genes are TRBV2 and TRBJ2-7, with TRBD1 as a possible D gene (6 bases). Germline CDR1 and CDR2: SNHLY and FYNNEI. V was trimmed by 9 bases and J by 4 bases, leaving 19 bases between them. The CDR3 has 14 residues.

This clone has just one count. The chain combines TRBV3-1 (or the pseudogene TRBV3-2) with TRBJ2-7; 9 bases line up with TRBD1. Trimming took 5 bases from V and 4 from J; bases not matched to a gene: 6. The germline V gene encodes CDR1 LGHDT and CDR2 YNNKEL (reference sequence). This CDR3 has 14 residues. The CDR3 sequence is CASSWGQGGYEQYF. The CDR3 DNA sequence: TGTGCCAGCAGCTGGGGACAGGGAGGGTACGAGCAGTACTTC.

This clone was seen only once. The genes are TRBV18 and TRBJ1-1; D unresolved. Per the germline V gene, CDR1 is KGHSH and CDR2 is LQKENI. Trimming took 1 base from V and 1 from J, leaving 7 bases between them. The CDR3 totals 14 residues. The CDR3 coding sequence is TGTGCCAGCTCACCACGAATAGAGAACACTGAAGCTTTCTTT. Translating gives CASSPRIENTEAFF.

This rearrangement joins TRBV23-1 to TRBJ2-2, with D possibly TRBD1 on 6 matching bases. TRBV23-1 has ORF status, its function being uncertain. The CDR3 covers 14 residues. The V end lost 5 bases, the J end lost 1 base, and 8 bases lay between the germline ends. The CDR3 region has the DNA TGCGCCAGCAGTTCGGGACAGAACACCGGGGAGCTGTTTTTT. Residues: CASSSGQNTGELFF.

Here the CDR3 reads CASSSQDSYNEQFF. The CDR3 region has the DNA TGCGCCAGCAGCTCCCAAGACAGCTACAATGAGCAGTTCTTC. The chain combines TRBV5-1 with TRBJ2-1; D is perhaps TRBD1 (5 bases). The V end lost 3 bases, the J end lost 3 bases, and 10 bases lay between the germline ends. CDR3 length equals 14 residues. The V gene's germline CDR1 is SGHRS and CDR2 YFSETQ.

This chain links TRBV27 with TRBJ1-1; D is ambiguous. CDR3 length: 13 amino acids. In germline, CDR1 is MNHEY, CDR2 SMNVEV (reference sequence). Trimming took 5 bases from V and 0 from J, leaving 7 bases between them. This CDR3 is CASSEGVNTEAFF. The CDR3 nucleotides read TGTGCCAGCAGTGAAGGAGTGAACACTGAAGCTTTCTTT.

CDR3 coding DNA: TGTGCCAGCAGCTCGGAGGGAGGCTACGAGCAGTACTTC. Protein: CASSSEGGYEQYF. The chain carries TRBV7-3 and TRBJ2-7; TRBD2 might be the D (6 bases). Germline CDR1 is SGHTA and CDR2 is FQGTGA. The CDR3 has 13 amino acids. The V and J ends lost 4 bases and 3 bases respectively, with 10 bases between them.

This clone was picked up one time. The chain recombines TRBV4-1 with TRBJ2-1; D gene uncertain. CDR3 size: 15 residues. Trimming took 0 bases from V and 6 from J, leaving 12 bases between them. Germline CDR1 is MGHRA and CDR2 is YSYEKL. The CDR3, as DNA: TGCGCCAGCAGCCAAGATTTTAGTGGCGGCAATGAGCAGTTCTTC. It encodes CASSQDFSGGNEQFF.

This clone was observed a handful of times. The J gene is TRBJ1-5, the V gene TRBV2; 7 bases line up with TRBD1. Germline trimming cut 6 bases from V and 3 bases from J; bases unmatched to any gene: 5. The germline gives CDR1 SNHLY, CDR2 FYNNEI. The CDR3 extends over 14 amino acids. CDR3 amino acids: CASRGGQNNQPQHF. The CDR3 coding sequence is TGTGCCAGCAGGGGGGGACAGAACAATCAGCCCCAGCATTTT. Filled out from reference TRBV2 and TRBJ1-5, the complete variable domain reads EPEVTQTPSHQVTQMGQEVILRCVPISNHLYFYWYRQILGQKVEFLVSFYNNEISEKSEIFDDQFSVERPDGSNFTLKIRSTKLEDSAMYFCASRGGQNNQPQHFGDGTRLSIL.

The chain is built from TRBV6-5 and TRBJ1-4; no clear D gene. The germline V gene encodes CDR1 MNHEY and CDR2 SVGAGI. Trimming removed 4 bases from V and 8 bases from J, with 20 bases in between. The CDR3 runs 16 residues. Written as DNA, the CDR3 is TGTGCCAGCAGTTCCGCAAGTGGGCGGGCGGTGGAAAAACTGTTTTTT. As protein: CASSSASGRAVEKLFF.

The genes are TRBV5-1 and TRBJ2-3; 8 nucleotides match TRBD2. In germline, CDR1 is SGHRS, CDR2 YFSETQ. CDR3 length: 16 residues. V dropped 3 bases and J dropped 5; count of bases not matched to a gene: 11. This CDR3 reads CASSSRRAGAGDTQYF. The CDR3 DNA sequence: TGCGCCAGCAGCTCCAGAAGAGCGGGGGCCGGAGATACGCAGTATTTT.

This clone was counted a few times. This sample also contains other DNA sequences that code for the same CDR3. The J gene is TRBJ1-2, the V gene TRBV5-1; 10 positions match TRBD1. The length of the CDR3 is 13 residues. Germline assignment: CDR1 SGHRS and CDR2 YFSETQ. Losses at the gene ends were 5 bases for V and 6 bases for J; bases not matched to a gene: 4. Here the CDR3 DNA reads TGCGCCAGCAGTTCAGGACAGGGGGATGGCTACACCTTC. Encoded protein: CASSSGQGDGYTF.

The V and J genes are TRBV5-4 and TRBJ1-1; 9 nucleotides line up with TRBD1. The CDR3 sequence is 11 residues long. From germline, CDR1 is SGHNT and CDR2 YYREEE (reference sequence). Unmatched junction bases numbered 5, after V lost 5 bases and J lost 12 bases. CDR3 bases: TGTGCCAGCAGAACCGGGACAGGGACTTTCTTT. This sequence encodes CASRTGTGTFF.